Below, 5 T cell receptor beta chains from the same sample are listed, as sequenced in a study of T cell responses to AZD1222 COVID-19 vaccine. Generated by immunoSEQ multiplex PCR, the TCRdb table keeps only in-frame clones and is missing some. The table has 86,000 or so clones, about nine tenths seen once. Sequenced here: peripheral blood, sampled on day 0 of MenACWY control vaccination. The receptors here all came from an adult in good health.

The rearrangement joins TRBV19 to TRBJ1-2; D is unresolved. This CDR3 comprises 14 residues. The V gene lost 1 base and the J gene lost 5 bases, with 11 bases spanning the gap. Germline CDR1 is LNHDA and CDR2 is SQIVND (reference sequence). For the CDR3, the DNA is TGTGCCAGTAGTATAGGGAGCAGTGATTATGGCTACACCTTC. This encodes CASSIGSSDYGYTF.

The sample holds one count of this clone. The V gene is TRBV6-4, the J gene TRBJ1-1; 7 bases are shared with TRBD1. The CDR3 covers 14 residues. Germline V gives CDR1 MRHNA, CDR2 SNTAGT. V shed 5 bases, J shed 0 bases, and the junction held 3 bases outside the gene matches. CDR3 in amino acids: CASSPGQLNTEAFF. Here the CDR3 DNA reads TGTGCCAGCAGTCCGGGACAGCTGAACACTGAAGCTTTCTTT.

The CDR3 loop reads CASSPDLYGYTF. CDR3 DNA: TGTGCCAGCAGCCCGGACCTGTATGGCTACACCTTC. This chain uses TRBV4-2 with TRBJ1-2; D call uncertain. Germline CDR1 LGHNA, CDR2 YNFKEQ. The CDR3 is 12 residues long. Trimming removed 4 bases from V and 5 bases from J, with 8 bases in between.

The J gene is TRBJ1-5, the V gene TRBV9, with D maybe TRBD1 (5 bases). V lost 0 bases to trimming and J lost 4 bases, with 8 bases between them. The CDR3 sequence is 14 residues long. CDR1 and CDR2 (germline): SGDLS, YYNGEE. The CDR3 reads CASSVGRGNQPQHF. CDR3 coding DNA: TGTGCCAGCAGCGTAGGGAGGGGAAATCAGCCCCAGCATTTT.

This clone was observed a few times. The gene calls are TRBV11-1 and TRBJ1-1; D is undetermined. Between the trimmed V and J ends, which lost 1 base and 4 bases, there was a span of 10 bases. The CDR3 is 14 amino acids. Germline CDR1 is SGHAT and CDR2 is FQDESV (reference sequence). Written as DNA, the CDR3 is TGTGCCAGCAGCTTAGTGGTCGGGAGCACTGAAGCTTTCTTT. This encodes CASSLVVGSTEAFF.